This T cell receptor beta chain originates from a study of cytomegalovirus exposure and HLA in healthy donors (dated by TCRdb to the late 2010s). Looking at the study overall: According to an earlier analysis of 587 of the donors, roughly 180 million T cells yielded over 90 million unique TCR beta sequences and approximately 280 Gb of sequence data. Class I and class II HLA loci were covered by the typing at four-digit resolution. Roughly 320 gigabases of sequencing data and roughly 81 million unique TCR sequences made up an early release that covered roughly 670 HLA-typed donors. The study profiled the T cell repertoires of 500 to 800 subjects by immunosequencing and related them to cytomegalovirus serostatus. The study aimed to test whether signatures of past pathogen exposure could be identified by cataloging public T cell receptors. Donor age, sex, ethnicity and CMV serostatus were compiled together with the repertoire data. On average, around 200,000 unique TCR beta nucleotide sequences were sequenced per donor among a few hundred genotyped donors of the cohort, with 15% to 20% of those sequences being non-productive. In addition to the first cohort of 666 subjects, a separate validation cohort of 120 different subjects was used. An earlier analysis of more than 450 of the donors used high-throughput TCR beta sequencing to judge whether each TCR beta V gene segment behaved as functional or pseudogenic. Typing coverage varied by locus: 629-630 donors for A, B, C, DRB1 and DQB1; approximately 500 for DQA1; about 570 for DPA1; about 450 for DPB1. Rather than drawing on any new phenotypic data, the later analysis identified candidate immune exposures from TCR beta sequences and the way those sequences occurred across donors. Of the 300 to 500 genotyped donors, 70% to 90% were placed in the genetic ancestry cluster associated with self-reported Caucasian donors. A few DR-DQ haplotypes were treated as single units for association and clustering because of strong linkage in the cohort. A later genetic analysis took genome-wide SNP genotypes for 398 of the 666 donors and used that subset as a discovery cohort. To predict cytomegalovirus infection status, the study combined high-throughput TCR immunosequencing, statistical association of individual TCRs with disease status, and machine learning. To study patterns of TCR occurrence, a later analysis re-analyzed previously published TCR beta repertoires from several hundred donors and added high-resolution HLA genotyping. All discovery cohort repertoires had been generated on a single sequencing platform.

The library was generated by the immunoSEQ multiplex PCR assay. For the multiplex PCR, a mixture combining 60 forward primers for TCR Vbeta segments and 13 reverse primers for TCR Jbeta segments was used. The CDR3 region of rearranged TCR beta genes was amplified from genomic DNA with a multiplex PCR assay. The Illumina HiSeq System was used to sequence the amplified TCR beta libraries as 87-base-pair reads. The authors' pipeline ran thus. Across the 600 to 700 repertoires, a later analysis counted tens of millions of unique TCR beta chains, roughly 11 million of which were shared by at least two donors. Raw reads were error-corrected and collapsed into unique sequences by a nearest-neighbor algorithm in which closely related sequences were merged to remove PCR and sequencing errors. Alignment of CDR3 sequences to IMGT reference sequences was used to assign V, D and J gene segments. For a sequence to be retained, a match of at least six nucleotides to both a V gene segment and a J gene segment was required. Rearrangements were called productive when the CDR3 lacked stop codons and stayed in frame with V and J; all others were non-productive. Following IMGT convention, CDR3 was defined as the stretch from the second conserved V-encoded cysteine to the conserved J-encoded phenylalanine. Sequences without an unambiguous match to a single V gene segment were excluded from the earlier analysis of approximately 560 of the donors. An earlier analysis of a few hundred of the donors called V segments functional above 56.7% productive rearrangements and segregating when the between-donor standard deviation exceeded 5%. To diagnose cytomegalovirus status from the catalog of TCR beta chain sequences, a statistical classification framework was built. V and J gene assignment, in a later analysis, came from comparing TCR nucleotide sequences with IMGT/GENE-DB human TR gene sequences. A later analysis assigned CDR3 sequences and most-parsimonious VDJ recombination scenarios with the TCRdist pipeline. In a later analysis, every TCR beta chain was defined by the combination of its CDR3 amino acid sequence and its V-gene family, and reads without a unique V-gene family were dropped. As a way to deal with suspected cross-contamination and a sequencing artifact, a later analysis dropped under 600 nucleotide sequences that were highly shared and had low generation probability. For each public chain, a later analysis derived a clonal expansion index from normalized ranks of inferred template counts within each repertoire. A later analysis computed generation probabilities with a VDJ recombination model fitted to out-of-frame rearrangements, and checked the results against IGoR. A later analysis scored TCR-TCR, TCR-HLA and TCR-CMV co-occurrence with hypergeometric tests, applying a repertoire-size bias correction to TCR pairs. In a later analysis, false discovery rates were estimated by permuting HLA or CMV assignments 20 times. A later analysis grouped co-occurring TCRs with DBSCAN, adding TCRdist sequence similarity when clustering within HLA-allele-positive subsets. Co-occurrence clustering excluded repertoires with fewer than 30,000 or more than 120,000 public chains, plus five with anomalous nucleotide sharing. TCRdb's version of the immuneACCESS table is confined to in-frame rearrangements and falls short of the full clone set. An unresolved V gene accounts for under half of the shortfall where checked; the remainder is of unknown origin. The DNA was the basis for D and trimming; V, J and clone size are from that table. In all, the sample holds under 200,000 clones, and around 68% of those were seen once. 1.1% to 1.5% of the sample belongs to the ten largest clones.

Reading from cysteine to phenylalanine, the CDR3 counts 15 amino acids. Only the CDR3 DNA stays, 45 bases, in frame from base 1. Via the germline V gene, CDR1 is SGHRS and CDR2 YFSETQ. V was cut back by 1 base and J by 0 bases, leaving a gap of 8 bases between them. As for this clone: Its cognate antigen has yet to be identified. No base quality information exists; no much larger clone differs at one position.

Summary of the overall study and its limitations: Correlated functional status among segregating V segments might be attributable to linkage disequilibrium, but an unknown experimental factor could not be ruled out. The earlier analysis of about 600 of the donors excluded 15 to 20 rarely observed V segments, including chromosome 9 orphons, because counts were too low. Only TCR beta chains were sequenced in this cohort, and the absence of alpha or paired-chain data limited detectable features. The authors suggested that the approach could potentially be extended to other disease states and immunological phenotypes. In the study, approximately 160 TCR beta chains were listed as associated with cytomegalovirus. In a later analysis, HLA-associated TCR beta chains showed more clonal expansion and lower generation probabilities than non-associated chains that were equally common. A further reported finding was that TCR beta sequences accurately predicted the HLA-A and HLA-B alleles for most subjects in the first cohort. Roughly uniform sequencing depth across donors was assumed in presence/absence analyses, although this assumption may not hold. In vitro tests confirmed that a few of the cytomegalovirus-associated TCR beta chains recognize cytomegalovirus antigens. For the cohort, immune exposure information was limited to CMV serostatus. The 87-base-pair reads could not distinguish some IMGT-functional V segments, including TRBV6-2 and TRBV6-3, so those segments were excluded. HLA typing was unavailable for some donors at each locus, so association tests used only the typed subset. In an earlier analysis of some 540 of the donors, most TCR beta V segments appeared in productive rearrangements about 90% or about 30% of the time, broadly matching IMGT annotations. In a later genetic analysis, a missense DCLRE1C variant was associated with V-gene and J-gene trimming of TCR beta chains, and the association was replicated in an independent cohort. In a later analysis, several top co-occurrence clusters were reported to appear linked to parvovirus B19, influenza, CMV and Epstein-Barr virus. According to a later analysis, TCR association rates differed among HLA loci, with DRB1 alleles showing the most associated TCRs and HLA-C alleles showing the fewest. A cluster of highly shared sequence variants was judged likely to represent a technical artifact of the sequencing pipeline. At a false discovery rate of 0.05, a later analysis linked some 18,000 TCR beta sequences to specific HLA alleles. Assigning TCR associations to individual alleles was difficult when HLA alleles, especially DR and DQ, strongly co-occurred. Compared with the approximately 600-donor mean, donors in an Asian-associated ancestry cluster had fewer N-insertions in productive TCRs, according to a later genetic analysis. Most TCR sequences were observed very rarely across donors, whereas some public TCRs were present in many individuals. Most CMV-associated TCR beta chains appeared to be HLA-restricted in a later analysis, and the HLA associations seemed to be driven largely by CMV exposure. Cytomegalovirus status was reported to be diagnosed by the classifier with high specificity and sensitivity in both the original and validation cohorts.

The cohort consisted of 650 to 850 healthy bone marrow donors. At the time of sampling, every cohort member was nominally healthy, though immune exposures that went unrecorded were likely present. The donor tested CMV seronegative, placing the donor among the 350 or so seronegative members of the cohort. Every donor gave a peripheral blood sample, and the peripheral blood mononuclear cells from that sample were used for TCR beta sequencing. The Qiagen DNeasy Blood Extraction Kit was used to extract genomic DNA from the blood cell samples. Recombination connected TRBV5-1 to TRBJ1-5, and the D gene may be TRBD1, 5 bases matching. The TCR comes from a man aged 50-59 years in good health and CMV-seronegative. What was sequenced was PBMCs. The encoded CDR3 is CASSLTGDSNQPQHF. In nucleotide form, the sequence is TGCGCCAGCAGCTTGACGGGGGATAGCAATCAGCCCCAGCATTTT. Extended through the reference TRBV5-1 and TRBJ1-5 proteins, this CDR3 yields the full variable domain: KAGVTQTPRYLIKTRGQQVTLSCSPISGHRSVSWYQQTPGQGLQFLFEYFSETQRNKGNFPGRFSGRQFSNSRSEMNVSTLELGDSALYLCASSLTGDSNQPQHFGDGTRLSIL.